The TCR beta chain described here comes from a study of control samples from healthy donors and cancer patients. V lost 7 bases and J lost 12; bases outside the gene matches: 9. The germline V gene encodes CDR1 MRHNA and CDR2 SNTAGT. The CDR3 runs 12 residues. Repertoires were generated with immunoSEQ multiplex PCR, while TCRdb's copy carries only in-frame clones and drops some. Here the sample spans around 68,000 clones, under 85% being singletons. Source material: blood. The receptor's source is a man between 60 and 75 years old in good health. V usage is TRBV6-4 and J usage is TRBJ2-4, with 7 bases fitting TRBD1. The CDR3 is CASIGTAQPQYF. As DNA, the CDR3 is TGTGCCAGCATCGGGACAGCCCAGCCTCAGTACTTC.